A selection of T cell receptor beta chains follows, all from one sample in a study of radiotherapy plus CTLA-4 blockade in lung cancer. The protocol was immunoSEQ multiplex PCR, while the TCRdb copy is restricted to in-frame clones and leaves out a portion. The sample includes approximately 99,000 clones, around 88% seen only once; the top ten take more than 4.5%. Material: peripheral blood, obtained from a patient treated with radiotherapy plus ipilimumab. These receptors were taken from a human donor with non-small cell lung cancer that progressed on radiotherapy plus ipilimumab. The CDR3 runs from the conserved cysteine through the conserved F or W. D genes are given only for firm matches. A clone size is listed for some rows: how often the clone was seen (once, few, many), or a class if it is expanded.

CDR3 length: 14; clone size: NA; V gene: TRBV7-9; D gene: TRBD1; J gene: TRBJ2-7; CDR3 DNA: TGTGCCAGCAGCCCAGGGACAGGGTTCGGCGAGCAGTACTTC; CDR3 protein: CASSPGTGFGEQYF
CDR3 length: 14; clone size: NA; V gene: TRBV7-9; D gene: NA; J gene: TRBJ2-1; CDR3 DNA: TGTGCCAGCATTCAGGCAGCCTCCTACAATGAGCAGTTCTTC; CDR3 protein: CASIQAASYNEQFF
CDR3 length: 14; clone size: NA; V gene: TRBV5-1; D gene: TRBD1; J gene: TRBJ1-2; CDR3 DNA: TGCGCCAGCAGCTTGGGGGACAGGGCTCTTGGCTACACCTTC; CDR3 protein: CASSLGDRALGYTF
CDR3 length: 15; clone size: NA; V gene: TRBV2; D gene: NA; J gene: TRBJ2-7; CDR3 DNA: TGTGCCAGCAGTCCTCATCAGGGCCTACACTACGAGCAGTACTTC; CDR3 protein: CASSPHQGLHYEQYF
CDR3 length: 15; clone size: NA; V gene: TRBV4-1; D gene: TRBD1; J gene: TRBJ1-1; CDR3 DNA: TGCGCCAGCAGCCAGGTACAGGGGGCGGGCACTGAAGCTTTCTTT; CDR3 protein: CASSQVQGAGTEAFF
CDR3 length: 14; clone size: once; V gene: TRBV27; D gene: NA; J gene: TRBJ2-7; CDR3 DNA: TGTGCCAGCAGTTTATCTTTCGGGACCTACGAGCAGTACTTC; CDR3 protein: CASSLSFGTYEQYF
CDR3 length: 11; clone size: NA; V gene: TRBV29-1; D gene: TRBD1; J gene: TRBJ1-1; CDR3 DNA: TGCACCGCGGACAGGGGGGCTGAAGCTTTCTTT; CDR3 protein: CTADRGAEAFF
CDR3 length: 14; clone size: NA; V gene: TRBV11-3; D gene: NA; J gene: TRBJ1-1; CDR3 DNA: TGTGCCAGCAGCCGGGCAGACTTAAACACTGAAGCTTTCTTT; CDR3 protein: CASSRADLNTEAFF
CDR3 length: 15; clone size: NA; V gene: TRBV18; D gene: NA; J gene: TRBJ1-5; CDR3 DNA: TGTGCCAGCTCAGTGGACAGCCTGAGCAATCAGCCCCAGCATTTT; CDR3 protein: CASSVDSLSNQPQHF
CDR3 length: 15; clone size: NA; V gene: TRBV18; D gene: NA; J gene: TRBJ2-2; CDR3 DNA: TGTGCCAGCTCACCCCTCCCCGGGAAGAACGGGGAGCTGTTTTTT; CDR3 protein: CASSPLPGKNGELFF
CDR3 length: 11; clone size: NA; V gene: TRBV27; D gene: NA; J gene: TRBJ2-1; CDR3 DNA: TGTGCCAGCACCCGAGGGATCGAGCAGTTCTTC; CDR3 protein: CASTRGIEQFF
CDR3 length: 14; clone size: NA; V gene: TRBV7-6; D gene: TRBD1; J gene: TRBJ1-2; CDR3 DNA: TGTGCCAGCAGCGCAGGACAGGGGACTCATGGCTACACCTTC; CDR3 protein: CASSAGQGTHGYTF
CDR3 length: 16; clone size: NA; V gene: TRBV5-1; D gene: TRBD1; J gene: TRBJ2-3; CDR3 DNA: TGCGCCAGCAGCTTGTCAGGGACAGGGGTAGCAGATACGCAGTATTTT; CDR3 protein: CASSLSGTGVADTQYF
CDR3 length: 15; clone size: NA; V gene: TRBV11-2; D gene: NA; J gene: TRBJ2-1; CDR3 DNA: TGTGCCAGCAGCTTAGAAGGGGGTCGGGTGAATGAGCAGTTCTTC; CDR3 protein: CASSLEGGRVNEQFF
CDR3 length: 12; clone size: NA; V gene: TRBV11-2; D gene: TRBD1; J gene: TRBJ1-1; CDR3 DNA: TGTGCCAGCAGTACCGGGACAGGAGAAGCTTTCTTT; CDR3 protein: CASSTGTGEAFF
CDR3 length: 16; clone size: NA; V gene: TRBV11-2; D gene: NA; J gene: TRBJ2-3; CDR3 DNA: TGTGCCAGCAGCTTAGTTGCGGGGGCTCACACAGATACGCAGTATTTT; CDR3 protein: CASSLVAGAHTDTQYF
CDR3 length: 17; clone size: NA; V gene: TRBV13; D gene: NA; J gene: TRBJ2-6; CDR3 DNA: TGTGCCAGCAGCGGTCCTGAGTGGAGCTCTGGGGCCAACGTCCTGACTTTC; CDR3 protein: CASSGPEWSSGANVLTF
CDR3 length: 13; clone size: once; V gene: TRBV18; D gene: NA; J gene: TRBJ2-1; CDR3 DNA: TGTGCCAGCTCACCGTCGAGGGATGGTGAGCAGTTCTTC; CDR3 protein: CASSPSRDGEQFF
CDR3 length: 16; clone size: NA; V gene: TRBV4-1; D gene: NA; J gene: TRBJ1-2; CDR3 DNA: TGCGCCAGCAGCCAAGAGGGGGTCAGAGAAGACTATGGCTACACCTTC; CDR3 protein: CASSQEGVREDYGYTF
CDR3 length: 14; clone size: NA; V gene: TRBV30; D gene: TRBD2; J gene: TRBJ2-3; CDR3 DNA: TGTGCCTGGAGTCCGACTAGCAAATGGGATACGCAGTATTTT; CDR3 protein: CAWSPTSKWDTQYF
CDR3 length: 12; clone size: once; V gene: TRBV15; D gene: NA; J gene: TRBJ1-5; CDR3 DNA: TGTGCCACCAGCACCTTAAATCAGCCCCAGCATTTT; CDR3 protein: CATSTLNQPQHF
CDR3 length: 13; clone size: NA; V gene: TRBV6-5; D gene: TRBD1; J gene: TRBJ1-5; CDR3 DNA: TGTGCCAGCAGACAGGGGGTCGGTCAGCCCCAGCATTTT; CDR3 protein: CASRQGVGQPQHF
CDR3 length: 18; clone size: NA; V gene: TRBV2; D gene: TRBD2; J gene: TRBJ2-1; CDR3 DNA: TGTGCCAGCAGTGAAAGGCTACCGGGACTAGCGACCTACAATGAGCAGTTCTTC; CDR3 protein: CASSERLPGLATYNEQFF
CDR3 length: 17; clone size: NA; V gene: TRBV11-2; D gene: TRBD1; J gene: TRBJ2-1; CDR3 DNA: TGTGCCAGCAGCCACATACGACCCGGGACAGGGAGGCATGAGCAGTTCTTC; CDR3 protein: CASSHIRPGTGRHEQFF
CDR3 length: 16; clone size: NA; V gene: TRBV7-9; D gene: NA; J gene: TRBJ2-1; CDR3 DNA: TGTGCCAGCTTCAGTTTGGGAGTAGGGTCCTACAATGAGCAGTTCTTC; CDR3 protein: CASFSLGVGSYNEQFF
CDR3 length: 12; clone size: NA; V gene: TRBV10-3; D gene: NA; J gene: TRBJ2-3; CDR3 DNA: TGTGCCAACCAAGGGAACACAGATACGCAGTATTTT; CDR3 protein: CANQGNTDTQYF
CDR3 length: 15; clone size: NA; V gene: TRBV10-2; D gene: TRBD1; J gene: TRBJ1-1; CDR3 DNA: TGCGCCAGCAGTGCGCTATTGACAGGGGAAACTGAAGCTTTCTTT; CDR3 protein: CASSALLTGETEAFF
CDR3 length: 15; clone size: NA; V gene: TRBV6-1; D gene: TRBD1; J gene: TRBJ2-3; CDR3 DNA: TGTGCCAGCAGTGAAGATGGGCGGACAGGTGATACGCAGTATTTT; CDR3 protein: CASSEDGRTGDTQYF
CDR3 length: 13; clone size: NA; V gene: TRBV5-6; D gene: TRBD2; J gene: TRBJ2-5; CDR3 DNA: TGTGCCAGCAGCCTAGGGACTATCGAGACCCAGTACTTC; CDR3 protein: CASSLGTIETQYF
CDR3 length: 13; clone size: NA; V gene: TRBV12-5; D gene: NA; J gene: TRBJ2-5; CDR3 DNA: TGTGCTAGTGGTTTGGTATTGCGGGAGACCCAGTACTTC; CDR3 protein: CASGLVLRETQYF
CDR3 length: 14; clone size: once; V gene: TRBV7-6; D gene: NA; J gene: TRBJ2-1; CDR3 DNA: TGTGCCAGCAGCTTAGAGAGTGCACCCAATGAGCAGTTCTTC; CDR3 protein: CASSLESAPNEQFF
CDR3 length: 15; clone size: NA; V gene: TRBV7-6; D gene: NA; J gene: TRBJ2-1; CDR3 DNA: TGTGCCAGCAGCCCAACAGGGCCCACCTACAATGAGCAGTTCTTC; CDR3 protein: CASSPTGPTYNEQFF
CDR3 length: 16; clone size: medium-sized; V gene: TRBV10-3; D gene: TRBD2; J gene: TRBJ2-2; CDR3 DNA: TGTGCCATCAGTGAGTCGGAGACTAGCGGAATCGGGGAGCTGTTTTTT; CDR3 protein: CAISESETSGIGELFF
CDR3 length: 15; clone size: NA; V gene: TRBV2; D gene: NA; J gene: TRBJ2-1; CDR3 DNA: TGTGCCAGCAGTGAAGAACGAGCGGCCTACAATGAGCAGTTCTTC; CDR3 protein: CASSEERAAYNEQFF
CDR3 length: 18; clone size: NA; V gene: TRBV5-1; D gene: NA; J gene: TRBJ1-3; CDR3 DNA: TGCGCCAGCAGCTTGGTAGAGGCGGGCCGAGGCTCTGGAAACACCATATATTTT; CDR3 protein: CASSLVEAGRGSGNTIYF
CDR3 length: 14; clone size: few; V gene: TRBV5-6; D gene: NA; J gene: TRBJ1-3; CDR3 DNA: TGTGCGACTAACAGCCGAAGTCCTGGAAACACCATATATTTT; CDR3 protein: CATNSRSPGNTIYF
CDR3 length: 14; clone size: few; V gene: TRBV2; D gene: NA; J gene: TRBJ1-5; CDR3 DNA: TGTGCCAGCGGGTGGGGGCTCAGCAATCAGCCCCAGCATTTT; CDR3 protein: CASGWGLSNQPQHF
CDR3 length: 13; clone size: NA; V gene: TRBV29-1; D gene: NA; J gene: TRBJ2-5; CDR3 DNA: TGCAGCGGCGGCGACAAGGGTGGGGAGACCCAGTACTTC; CDR3 protein: CSGGDKGGETQYF
CDR3 length: 14; clone size: once; V gene: TRBV6-1; D gene: TRBD2; J gene: TRBJ2-1; CDR3 DNA: TGTGCCAGCAGTGAAGCGCCCCTAGCGGATGAGCAGTTCTTC; CDR3 protein: CASSEAPLADEQFF
CDR3 length: 13; clone size: NA; V gene: TRBV5-1; D gene: NA; J gene: TRBJ1-1; CDR3 DNA: TGCGCCAGCAGCTCAATATCAAACACTGAAGCTTTCTTT; CDR3 protein: CASSSISNTEAFF
CDR3 length: 14; clone size: NA; V gene: TRBV27; D gene: NA; J gene: TRBJ1-2; CDR3 DNA: TGTGCCAGCAGTTTCTCCGGGACGGGGGGATTCGGCACCTTC; CDR3 protein: CASSFSGTGGFGTF